This T cell receptor (beta chain) was recorded in a study of cytotoxic CD8 clonotypes in ibrutinib-treated CLL. Data came from immunoSEQ multiplex PCR; TCRdb stores just in-frame clones and leaves some out. The sample has roughly 250,000 clones; 70% are singletons. Trimming took 4 bases from V and 2 from J; bases not matched to a gene: 15. This CDR3 is built from 18 residues. Germline CDR1 and CDR2: SGHRS and YFSETQ. The sequence was obtained from a human donor with chronic lymphocytic leukemia. The chain is built from TRBV5-1 and TRBJ2-7; TRBD1 matches at 10 bases. This sample comprised PBMCs, obtained after 24 months of ibrutinib treatment. The CDR3 reads CASSVNRQGAFIPYEQYF. CDR3 DNA sequence: TGCGCCAGCAGCGTTAATAGACAGGGGGCCTTCATTCCCTACGAGCAGTACTTC. Looking up the rest from reference TRBV5-1 and TRBJ2-7 gives the full variable domain: KAGVTQTPRYLIKTRGQQVTLSCSPISGHRSVSWYQQTPGQGLQFLFEYFSETQRNKGNFPGRFSGRQFSNSRSEMNVSTLELGDSALYLCASSVNRQGAFIPYEQYFGPGTRLTVT.